The clone carrying this T cell receptor (beta chain) came up a few times. Its antigen remains unidentified. There were healthy Caucasian individuals from Russia, aged roughly 6 to 100, serving as donors. Combining a sample-barcoded 5' primer with a J-beta primer mix, a second PCR ran for about 6 to 11 cycles. A single record per CDR3 protein comes from TCRdb applying MiXCR to the 5' RACE reads. The profile shows around 620,000 distinct CDR3 sequences, 27% of them singletons. This sample was included in a study of blood T cells in healthy people across ages. Study-level points and caveats: The study regarded diversity estimates from one million T cells as underestimates. It was found that TCR beta diversity correlated strongly with the percentage of naive T cells.

The CDR3 extends over 13 amino acids. Germline CDR1 SGHAT, CDR2 FQNNGV. V was clipped by 5 bases and J by 3 bases, with 10 bases between them. This chain links TRBV11-2 with TRBJ1-2; D unclear. Source material: blood. The TCR was taken from a woman between 65 and 79 years old in good health. This CDR3 reads CASSRTRYYGYTF. Here the CDR3 DNA reads TGTGCCAGCAGCCGGACGAGATACTATGGCTACACCTTC.